This T cell receptor (beta chain) was sequenced for a study of T cell responses to AZD1222 COVID-19 vaccine. The CDR3 loop spans 15 amino acids. Germline-derived CDR1 and CDR2 are LNHDA and SQIVND (reference sequence). V dropped 3 bases and J dropped 1 base, with 11 bases sitting between them. Data came from immunoSEQ multiplex PCR; TCRdb stores just in-frame clones and leaves some out. The sample has 90,000 to 110,000 clones, nearly 90% seen once. The TCR was taken from an adult who received the AZD1222 COVID-19 vaccine. J is TRBJ2-3 and V is TRBV19; a weak D match, TRBD2 (5 bases). Sequencing used peripheral blood, obtained 28 days after the second AZD1222 dose. This chain's CDR3 is CASSISGYGTDTQYF. DNA of the CDR3: TGTGCCAGTAGTATCTCGGGGTATGGCACAGATACGCAGTATTTT.